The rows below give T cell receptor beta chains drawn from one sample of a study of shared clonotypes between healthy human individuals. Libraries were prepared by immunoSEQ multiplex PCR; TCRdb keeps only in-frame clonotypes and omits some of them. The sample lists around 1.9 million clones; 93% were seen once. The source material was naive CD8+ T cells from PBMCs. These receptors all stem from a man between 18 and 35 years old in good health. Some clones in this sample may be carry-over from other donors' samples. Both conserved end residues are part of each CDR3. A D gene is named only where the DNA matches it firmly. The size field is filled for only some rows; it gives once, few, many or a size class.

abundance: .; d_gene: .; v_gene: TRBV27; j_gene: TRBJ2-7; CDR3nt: TGTGCCAGCAGTTTCCTCCCTGGACACCCGGCCTACGAGCAGTACTTC; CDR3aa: CASSFLPGHPAYEQYF
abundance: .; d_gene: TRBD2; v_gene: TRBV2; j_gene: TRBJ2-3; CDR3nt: TGTGCCAGCAGTGGTTTAGCGGGAGGGCCACTAACAGATACGCAGTATTTT; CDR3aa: CASSGLAGGPLTDTQYF
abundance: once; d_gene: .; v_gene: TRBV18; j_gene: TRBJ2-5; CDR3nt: TGTGCCAGCTCACCACCGTACAGCGATGAGACCCAGTACTTC; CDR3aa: CASSPPYSDETQYF
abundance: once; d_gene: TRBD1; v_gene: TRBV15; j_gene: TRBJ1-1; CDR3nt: TGTGCCACCAGCGGATACCGGACAGGAGAGAACACTGAAGCTTTCTTT; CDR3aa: CATSGYRTGENTEAFF
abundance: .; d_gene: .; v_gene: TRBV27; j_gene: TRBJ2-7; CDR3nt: TGTGCCAGCAGGTATAAAAGCTACTACGAGCAGTACTTC; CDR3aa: CASRYKSYYEQYF
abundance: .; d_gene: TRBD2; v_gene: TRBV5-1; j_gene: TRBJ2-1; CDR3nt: TGCGCCAGCAGCAGGACTAGCGGGAATTACAATGAGCAGTTCTTC; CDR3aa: CASSRTSGNYNEQFF
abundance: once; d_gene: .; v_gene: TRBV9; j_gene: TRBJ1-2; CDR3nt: TGTGCCAGCAGCGGTGGGATTCGGATCCTGGGGGACTATGGCTACACCTTC; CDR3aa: CASSGGIRILGDYGYTF
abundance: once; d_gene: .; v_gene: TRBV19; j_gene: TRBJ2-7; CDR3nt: TGTGCCAGTAGTATATCCCCTGGGCTCAGGCTCGACGAGCAGTACTTC; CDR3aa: CASSISPGLRLDEQYF
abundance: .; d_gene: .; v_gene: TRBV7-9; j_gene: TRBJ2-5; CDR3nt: TGTGCCAGCAGCTTAATAGCGGACTACCAAGAGACCCAGTACTTC; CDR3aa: CASSLIADYQETQYF
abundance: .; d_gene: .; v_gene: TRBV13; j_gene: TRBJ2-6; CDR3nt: TGTGCCAGCAGCCCAGGTGGAGGGGGACGATCTGGGGCCAACGTCCTGACTTTC; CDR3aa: CASSPGGGGRSGANVLTF
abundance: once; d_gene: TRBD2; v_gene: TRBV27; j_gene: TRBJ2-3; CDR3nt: TGTGCCACCCAAGGGCGGGAGGGCCATCCAGATACGCAGTATTTT; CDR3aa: CATQGREGHPDTQYF
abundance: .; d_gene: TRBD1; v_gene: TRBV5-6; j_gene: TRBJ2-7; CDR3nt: TGTGCCAGCAGCCTCCGGACAGGTACCTACGAGCAGTACTTC; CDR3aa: CASSLRTGTYEQYF
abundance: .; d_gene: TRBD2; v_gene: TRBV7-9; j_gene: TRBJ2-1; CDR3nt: TGTGCCAGCAGCCCGACTAGCGGGAAGGACAATGAGCAGTTCTTC; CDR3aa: CASSPTSGKDNEQFF
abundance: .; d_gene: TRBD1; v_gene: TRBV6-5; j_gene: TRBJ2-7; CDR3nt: TGTGCCAGCAGTCGAGGCAGGACAGGGGCCCTCGAGCAGTACTTC; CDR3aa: CASSRGRTGALEQYF
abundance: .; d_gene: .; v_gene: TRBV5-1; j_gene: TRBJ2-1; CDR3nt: TGCGCCAGCAGCCCACCGACTGGAGACAATGAGCAGTTCTTC; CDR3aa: CASSPPTGDNEQFF
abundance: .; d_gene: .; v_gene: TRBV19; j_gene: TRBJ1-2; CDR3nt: TGTGCCAGTAGTATAAGATTTGGCCAGCCGAACTATGGCTACACCTTC; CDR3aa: CASSIRFGQPNYGYTF
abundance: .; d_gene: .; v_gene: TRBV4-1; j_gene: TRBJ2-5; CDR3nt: TGCGCCAGCAGCCAAGATGGCCCTTATGGGAGCGGTGAGACCCAGTACTTC; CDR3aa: CASSQDGPYGSGETQYF
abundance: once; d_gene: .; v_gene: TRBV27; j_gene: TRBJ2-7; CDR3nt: TGTGCCAGCAGAGGGCGACAGGAGACCTCCTACGAGCAGTACTTC; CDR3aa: CASRGRQETSYEQYF
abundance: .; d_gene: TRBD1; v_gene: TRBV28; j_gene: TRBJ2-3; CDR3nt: TGTGCCAGCAGTTTCCGACAGGGACCTACAGATACGCAGTATTTT; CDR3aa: CASSFRQGPTDTQYF
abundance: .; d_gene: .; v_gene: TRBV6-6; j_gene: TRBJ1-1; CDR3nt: TGTGCCAGCAGTTACCCTCAGGAGGGTTCGAACACTGAAGCTTTCTTT; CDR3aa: CASSYPQEGSNTEAFF
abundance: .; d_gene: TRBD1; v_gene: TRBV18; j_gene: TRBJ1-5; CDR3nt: TGTGCCAGCTCAGGGACAGGGGGCGTTCAGCCCCAGCATTTT; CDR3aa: CASSGTGGVQPQHF
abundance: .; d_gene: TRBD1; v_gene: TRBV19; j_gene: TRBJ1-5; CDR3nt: TGTGCCAGTAGGCCGACAGGGGCCACAACTCTCGTCTATAGCAATCAGCCCCAGCATTTT; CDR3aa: CASRPTGATTLVYSNQPQHF
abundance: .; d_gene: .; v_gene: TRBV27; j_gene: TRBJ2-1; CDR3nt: TGTGCCAGCAGGTTCAACTCCTACAATGAGCAGTTCTTC; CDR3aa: CASRFNSYNEQFF